One sample yielded the 5 T cell receptor beta chains listed below, sequenced in a study of blood T cell repertoires in COVID-19. Measured with immunoSEQ multiplex PCR; TCRdb has only the in-frame clones, and not every one. There are approximately 400,000 clones in the sample; roughly nine tenths occur only once, and just over 0.85% lies in the top ten. The sample taken for sequencing was PBMCs or T cells enriched from blood (not recorded which). These receptor sequences come from a woman in her thirties or forties who had been exposed to COVID-19.

The CDR3 reads CASSVFGTSGDQVETQYF. CDR3 nucleotide sequence: TGTGCCAGCAGCGTCTTCGGGACTAGCGGGGACCAAGTTGAGACCCAGTACTTC. The chain has TRBV9 and TRBJ2-5; the match to TRBD2 covers 13 bases. Unmatched junction bases numbered 12, after V lost 2 bases and J lost 5 bases. Germline V lookup: CDR1 SGDLS, CDR2 YYNGEE. The CDR3 covers 18 residues.

V is TRBV20-1 and J is TRBJ2-7; D gene unclear. This CDR3 has 11 amino acids. Deletions cut 2 bases from V and 9 bases from J, with 11 bases between. Germline lookup yields CDR1 DFQATT and CDR2 SNEGSKA (reference sequence). CDR3 DNA sequence: TGCAGTGCTAGATCCGGTGCGCGGCAGTACTTC. It yields the protein CSARSGARQYF.

The chain links TRBV6-4 to TRBJ1-2; TRBD1 matches at 12 bases. Trimming removed 4 bases from V and 5 bases from J; junction bases left unmatched: 8. The CDR3 spans 16 residues. In germline, CDR1 is MRHNA, CDR2 SNTAGT. The CDR3 coding sequence is TGTGCCAGCAGTGCCTCGTCGGGACAGGGGGCTTATGGCTACACCTTC. Translating gives CASSASSGQGAYGYTF.

The J gene is TRBJ2-5, the V gene TRBV3-1 (or the pseudogene TRBV3-2); 7 positions match TRBD2. Trimming removed 1 base from V and 4 bases from J; junction bases left unmatched: 3. The CDR3 covers 14 residues. CDR1 LGHDT and CDR2 YNNKEL come from the germline V gene (reference sequence). The CDR3 nucleotides are TGTGCCAGCAGCCAAGCGGGGGGTGGAGAGACCCAGTACTTC. Amino acid sequence: CASSQAGGGETQYF.

DNA of the CDR3: TGTGCCAGCAGTCCCACAGGGGGGCTGGTAGATACGCAGTATTTT. This encodes CASSPTGGLVDTQYF. V is TRBV6-6 and J is TRBJ2-3, with 8 bases fitting TRBD1. With V trimmed by 5 bases and J by 5 bases, 9 bases remained unmatched. Germline assignment: CDR1 MNHNY and CDR2 SVGAGI (reference sequence). The CDR3 is 15 amino acids.